The rows below give T cell receptor beta chains drawn from one sample of a study of blood T cell repertoires in COVID-19. Assay used: immunoSEQ multiplex PCR; TCRdb lists only in-frame clones, some missing. This table holds roughly 260,000 clones, roughly 90% found once. Sequencing was performed on peripheral blood. The receptor set was obtained from a woman aged 25 to 39 with COVID-19, enrolled during active disease. The CDR3 runs from the conserved cysteine through the conserved F or W. D genes are given only for firm matches. Not every row has a clone size; where given, it reads once, few, many or a size class.

>NA|TRBV10-3|TRBJ1-5|few
TGTGCCATCCGGGAGGGGGACAATCAGCCCCAGCATTTT
CAIREGDNQPQHF
>TRBD1|TRBV27|TRBJ1-5|NA
TGTGCCAGCAGTTCCTCCGGACAGGGTGGAAATCAGCCCCAGCATTTT
CASSSSGQGGNQPQHF
>TRBD2|TRBV30|TRBJ2-3|NA
TGTGCCTGGAGTGCTGGGGGGGGTAGCACAGATACGCAGTATTTT
CAWSAGGGSTDTQYF
>NA|TRBV2|TRBJ1-1|NA
TGTGCCAGCAGTGATAGGGTGGGAAGAGGGACTGAAGCTTTCTTT
CASSDRVGRGTEAFF
>NA|TRBV18|TRBJ1-6|NA
TGTGCCAGCTCACCGTTTCAGGGGCCCCTCCACTTT
CASSPFQGPLHF
>TRBD1|TRBV2|TRBJ1-5|few
TGTGCCAGCCGGGACAGCACCCAGCCCCAGCATTTT
CASRDSTQPQHF
>TRBD2|TRBV6-4|TRBJ2-2|NA
TGTGCCAGCAGTGTCAGCGGGACCACCGGGGAGCTGTTTTTT
CASSVSGTTGELFF
>NA|TRBV24-1|TRBJ2-4|NA
TGTGCCACCAGTGACCCCGGAGCGGTCAAAAACATTCAGTACTTC
CATSDPGAVKNIQYF
>NA|TRBV29-1|TRBJ2-2|NA
TGCAGCGTTGAAGTTCCTAAGAACACCGGGGAGCTGTTTTTT
CSVEVPKNTGELFF
>NA|TRBV19|TRBJ1-5|NA
TGTGCCAGTAGCCGACAGGAGCTCCTGAATCAGCCCCAGCATTTT
CASSRQELLNQPQHF
>NA|TRBV7-6|TRBJ1-6|NA
TGTGCCAGCAGCTTGACTGTGAGCAATTCACCCCTCCACTTT
CASSLTVSNSPLHF
>NA|TRBV6-2/TRBV6-3|TRBJ1-1|NA
TGTGCCAGCAGTTACTCCGCGCAACGGGACAAACAACCGAACACTGAAGCTTTCTTT
CASSYSAQRDKQPNTEAFF
>NA|TRBV9|TRBJ1-4|NA
TGTGCCAGCAGCGAAGGGGGAAAACTGTTTTTT
CASSEGGKLFF
>TRBD1|TRBV6-4|TRBJ1-5|NA
TGTGCCAGCAGTTGGCAGGGGGCCAAACAGCCCCAGCATTTT
CASSWQGAKQPQHF
>NA|TRBV5-4|TRBJ2-7|NA
TGTGCCAGCAGCTTGGCAGTTTCCCCCGCGGGGTACGAGCAGTACTTC
CASSLAVSPAGYEQYF
>NA|TRBV5-1|TRBJ2-7|NA
TGCGCCAGCAGCTTAGGAGGGAATTCCTACGAGCAGTACTTC
CASSLGGNSYEQYF
>TRBD2|TRBV29-1|TRBJ2-5|NA
TGCAGCGTGGACGTCCTAGCGGGAGATGGGACCCAGTACTTC
CSVDVLAGDGTQYF
>NA|TRBV5-1|TRBJ1-6|NA
TGCGCCAGCAGCTTGGGCCAGACTAGCTCCTATAATTCACCCCTCCACTTT
CASSLGQTSSYNSPLHF
>TRBD2|TRBV11-2|TRBJ2-7|NA
TGTGCCAGCAGGGCGGGGGGCGGCGGACTAGCGGGAGCCTACTACGAGCAGTACTTC
CASRAGGGGLAGAYYEQYF
>NA|TRBV9|TRBJ1-1|NA
TGTGCCAGCAGCGTAGCTGGACAGAGGAGCACTGAAGCTTTCTTT
CASSVAGQRSTEAFF